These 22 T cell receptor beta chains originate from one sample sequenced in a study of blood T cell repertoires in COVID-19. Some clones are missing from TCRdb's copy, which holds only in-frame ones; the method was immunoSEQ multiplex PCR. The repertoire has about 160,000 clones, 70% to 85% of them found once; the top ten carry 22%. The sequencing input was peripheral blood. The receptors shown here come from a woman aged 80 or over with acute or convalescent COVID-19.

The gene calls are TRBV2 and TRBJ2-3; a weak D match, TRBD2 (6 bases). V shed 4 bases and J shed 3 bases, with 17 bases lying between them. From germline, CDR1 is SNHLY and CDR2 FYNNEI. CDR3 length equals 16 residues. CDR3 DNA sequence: TGTGCCAGCAGTGCGATTAGGCCCCGGGGGACAGATACGCAGTATTTT. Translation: CASSAIRPRGTDTQYF.

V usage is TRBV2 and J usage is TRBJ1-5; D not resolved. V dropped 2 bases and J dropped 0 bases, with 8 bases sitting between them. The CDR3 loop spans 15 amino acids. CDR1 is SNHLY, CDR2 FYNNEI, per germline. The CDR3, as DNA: TGTGCCAGCAGTGAAAGAGGTTATAGCAATCAGCCCCAGCATTTT. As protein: CASSERGYSNQPQHF.

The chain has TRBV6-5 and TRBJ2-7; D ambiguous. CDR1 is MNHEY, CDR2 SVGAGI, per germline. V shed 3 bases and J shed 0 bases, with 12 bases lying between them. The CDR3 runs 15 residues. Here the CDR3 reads CASSYSSRSSYEQYF. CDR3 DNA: TGTGCCAGCAGTTATAGTAGCCGAAGCTCCTACGAGCAGTACTTC.

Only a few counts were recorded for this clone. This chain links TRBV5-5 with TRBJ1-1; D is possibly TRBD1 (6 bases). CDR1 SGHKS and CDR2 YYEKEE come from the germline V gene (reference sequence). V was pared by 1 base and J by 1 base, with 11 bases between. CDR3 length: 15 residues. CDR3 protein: CASSLIGRGNTEAFF. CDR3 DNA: TGTGCCAGCAGCTTGATAGGCAGGGGGAACACTGAAGCTTTCTTT. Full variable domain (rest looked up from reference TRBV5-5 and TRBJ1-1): DAGVTQSPTHLIKTRGQQVTLRCSPISGHKSVSWYQQVLGQGPQFIFQYYEKEERGRGNFPDRFSARQFPNYSSELNVNALLLGDSALYLCASSLIGRGNTEAFFGQGTRLTVV.

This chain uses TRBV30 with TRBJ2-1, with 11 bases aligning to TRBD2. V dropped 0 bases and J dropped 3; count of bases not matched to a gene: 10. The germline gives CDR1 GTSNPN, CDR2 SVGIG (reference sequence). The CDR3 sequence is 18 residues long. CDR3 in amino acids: CAWSVRLAGGDDYNEQFF. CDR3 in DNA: TGTGCCTGGAGTGTACGGCTAGCGGGAGGAGACGACTACAATGAGCAGTTCTTC. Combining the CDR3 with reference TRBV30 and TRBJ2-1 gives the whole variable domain SQTIHQWPATLVQPVGSPLSLECTVEGTSNPNLYWYRQAAGRGLQLLFYSVGIGQISSEVPQNLSASRPQDRQFILSSKKLLLSDSGFYLCAWSVRLAGGDDYNEQFFGPGTRLTVL.

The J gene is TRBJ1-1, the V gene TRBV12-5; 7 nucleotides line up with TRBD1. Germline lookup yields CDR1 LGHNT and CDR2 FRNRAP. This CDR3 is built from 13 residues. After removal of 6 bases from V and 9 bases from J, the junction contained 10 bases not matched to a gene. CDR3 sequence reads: CASGPDRLGKAFF. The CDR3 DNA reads TGTGCTAGTGGACCGGACAGGCTCGGTAAAGCTTTCTTT.

The CDR3 DNA follows: TGTGCCACCGATCCGGGGTTTGCGCAGTATTTT. This gives the protein CATDPGFAQYF. The chain joins TRBV19 to TRBJ2-3; TRBD2 is a possible D gene (5 bases). Germline lookup yields CDR1 LNHDA and CDR2 SQIVND (reference sequence). V gave up 10 bases and J gave up 10 bases, with 15 bases separating them. The CDR3 covers 11 residues.

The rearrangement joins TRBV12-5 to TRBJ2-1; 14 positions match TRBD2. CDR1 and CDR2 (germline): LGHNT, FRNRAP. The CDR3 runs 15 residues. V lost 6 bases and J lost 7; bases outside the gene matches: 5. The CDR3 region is CASGPGTSGSNEQFF. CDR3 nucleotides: TGTGCTAGTGGACCCGGGACTAGCGGGAGTAATGAGCAGTTCTTC.

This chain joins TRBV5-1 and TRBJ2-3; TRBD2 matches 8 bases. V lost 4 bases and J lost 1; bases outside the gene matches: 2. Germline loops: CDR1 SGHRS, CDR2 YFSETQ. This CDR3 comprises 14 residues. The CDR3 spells CASSTREGTDTQYF. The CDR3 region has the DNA TGCGCCAGCAGCACGCGGGAGGGCACAGATACGCAGTATTTT.

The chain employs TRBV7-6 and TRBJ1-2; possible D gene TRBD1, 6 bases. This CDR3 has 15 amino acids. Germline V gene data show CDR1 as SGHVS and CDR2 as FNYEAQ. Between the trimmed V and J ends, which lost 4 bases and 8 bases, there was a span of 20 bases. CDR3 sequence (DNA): TGTGCCAGCAGCTCCGAACAGGGTGGGCAAGGCGGCTACACCTTC. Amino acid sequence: CASSSEQGGQGGYTF. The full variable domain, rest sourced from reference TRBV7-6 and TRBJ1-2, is GAGVSQSPRYKVTKRGQDVALRCDPISGHVSLYWYRQALGQGPEFLTYFNYEAQQDKSGLPNDRFSAERPEGSISTLTIQRTEQRDSAMYRCASSSEQGGQGGYTFGSGTRLTVV.

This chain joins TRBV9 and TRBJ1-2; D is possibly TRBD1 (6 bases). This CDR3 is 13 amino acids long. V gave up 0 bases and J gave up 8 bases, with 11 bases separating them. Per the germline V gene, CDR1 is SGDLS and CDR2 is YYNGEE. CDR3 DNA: TGTGCCAGCAGCGTAGCAGGGGCGATAGGCTACACCTTC. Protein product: CASSVAGAIGYTF.

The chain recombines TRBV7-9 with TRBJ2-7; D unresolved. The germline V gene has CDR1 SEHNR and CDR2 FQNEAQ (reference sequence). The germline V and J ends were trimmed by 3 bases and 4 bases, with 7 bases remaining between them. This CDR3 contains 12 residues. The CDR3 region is CASSLSVYEQYF. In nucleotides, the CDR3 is TGTGCCAGCAGCTTGTCGGTTTACGAGCAGTACTTC.

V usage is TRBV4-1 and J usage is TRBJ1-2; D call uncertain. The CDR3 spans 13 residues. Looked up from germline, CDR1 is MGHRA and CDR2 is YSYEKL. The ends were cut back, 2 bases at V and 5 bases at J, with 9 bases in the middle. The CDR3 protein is CASSQREFYGYTF. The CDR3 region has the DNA TGCGCCAGCAGCCAAAGGGAGTTTTATGGCTACACCTTC.

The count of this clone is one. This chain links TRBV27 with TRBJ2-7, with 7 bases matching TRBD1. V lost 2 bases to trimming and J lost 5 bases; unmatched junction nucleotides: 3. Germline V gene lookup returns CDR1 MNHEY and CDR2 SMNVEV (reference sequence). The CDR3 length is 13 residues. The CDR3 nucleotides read TGTGCCAGCAGTTTAACAGGGGTAAACGAGCAGTACTTC. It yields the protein CASSLTGVNEQYF.

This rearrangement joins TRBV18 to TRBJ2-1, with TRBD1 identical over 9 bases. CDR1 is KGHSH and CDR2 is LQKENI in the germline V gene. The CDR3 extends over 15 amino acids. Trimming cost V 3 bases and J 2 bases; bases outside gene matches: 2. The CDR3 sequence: CASSPGQGTYNEQFF. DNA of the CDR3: TGTGCCAGCTCACCTGGACAGGGGACCTACAATGAGCAGTTCTTC.

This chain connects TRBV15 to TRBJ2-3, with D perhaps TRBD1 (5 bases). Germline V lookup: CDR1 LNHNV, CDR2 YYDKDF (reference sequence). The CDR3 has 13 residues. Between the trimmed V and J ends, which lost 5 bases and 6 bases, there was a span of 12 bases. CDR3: CATSGPTGDTQYF. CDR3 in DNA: TGTGCCACCAGCGGACCTACAGGCGATACGCAGTATTTT. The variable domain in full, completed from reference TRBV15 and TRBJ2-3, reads DAMVIQNPRYQVTQFGKPVTLSCSQTLNHNVMYWYQQKSSQAPKLLFHYYDKDFNNEADTPDNFQSRRPNTSFCFLDIRSPGLGDTAMYLCATSGPTGDTQYFGPGTRLTVL.

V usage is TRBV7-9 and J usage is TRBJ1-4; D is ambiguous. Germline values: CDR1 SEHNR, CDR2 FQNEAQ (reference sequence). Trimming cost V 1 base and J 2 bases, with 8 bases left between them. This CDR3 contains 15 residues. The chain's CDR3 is CASSLGRSTNEKLFF. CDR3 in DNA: TGTGCCAGCAGCTTAGGCAGGTCCACTAATGAAAAACTGTTTTTT.

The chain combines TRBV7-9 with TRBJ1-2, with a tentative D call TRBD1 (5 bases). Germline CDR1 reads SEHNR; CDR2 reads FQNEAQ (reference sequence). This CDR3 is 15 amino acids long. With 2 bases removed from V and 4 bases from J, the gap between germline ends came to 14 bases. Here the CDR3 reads CASSLFVGGSYGYTF. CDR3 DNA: TGTGCCAGCAGCTTATTTGTGGGGGGAAGCTATGGCTACACCTTC. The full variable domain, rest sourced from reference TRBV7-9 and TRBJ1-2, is DTGVSQNPRHKITKRGQNVTFRCDPISEHNRLYWYRQTLGQGPEFLTYFQNEAQLEKSRLLSDRFSAERPKGSFSTLEIQRTEQGDSAMYLCASSLFVGGSYGYTFGSGTRLTVV.

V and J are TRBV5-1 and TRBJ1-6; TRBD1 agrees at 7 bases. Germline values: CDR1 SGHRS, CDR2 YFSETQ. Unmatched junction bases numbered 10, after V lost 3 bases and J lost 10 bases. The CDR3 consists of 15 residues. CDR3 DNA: TGCGCCAGCAGCTGGACAGGAGAGTCAAAATCACCCCTCCACTTT. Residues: CASSWTGESKSPLHF.

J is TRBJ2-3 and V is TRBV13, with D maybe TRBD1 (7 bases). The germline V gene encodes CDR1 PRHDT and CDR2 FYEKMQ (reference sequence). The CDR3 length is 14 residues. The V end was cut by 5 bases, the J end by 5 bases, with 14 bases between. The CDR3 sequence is CASSRGQEGDTQYF. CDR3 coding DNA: TGTGCCAGCAGCCGCGGACAGGAGGGAGATACGCAGTATTTT.

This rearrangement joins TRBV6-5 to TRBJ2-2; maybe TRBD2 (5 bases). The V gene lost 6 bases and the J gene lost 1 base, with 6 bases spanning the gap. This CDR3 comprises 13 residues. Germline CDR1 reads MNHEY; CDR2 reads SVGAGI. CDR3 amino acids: CASRAVNTGELFF. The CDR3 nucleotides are TGTGCCAGCAGAGCGGTGAACACCGGGGAGCTGTTTTTT.

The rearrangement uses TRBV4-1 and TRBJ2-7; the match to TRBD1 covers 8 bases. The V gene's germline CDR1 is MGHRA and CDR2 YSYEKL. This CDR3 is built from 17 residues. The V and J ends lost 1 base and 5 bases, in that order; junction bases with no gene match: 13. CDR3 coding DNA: TGCGCCAGCAGCCAAGCCAGGGGGCGGACGCCCCGGGACGAGCAGTACTTC. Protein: CASSQARGRTPRDEQYF.